This is a list of T cell receptor beta chains from one sample in a study of PD-1 blockade in classical Hodgkin lymphoma. Measured with immunoSEQ multiplex PCR; TCRdb has only the in-frame clones, and not every one. Of almost 20,000 clones in the sample, 76% were seen once. The sample was peripheral blood mononuclear cells (PBMCs), taken before the fourth cycle of nivolumab. These receptors were collected from a human donor with classical Hodgkin lymphoma. The CDR3 runs from the conserved cysteine through the conserved F or W. Fields, in order: clone size, V gene, D gene, J gene, CDR3 DNA, CDR3 protein. D genes are given only for firm matches. Clone size is shown for a subset of rows, as once, few, many or a class of expanded clone.

.	TRBV6-6	.	TRBJ1-1	TGTGCCAGCAGTTATAGGGATGAAGCTTTCTTT	CASSYRDEAFF
medium-sized	TRBV11-2	.	TRBJ1-1	TGTGCCAGCAGCCCACCCAACAGGGTTGAAGCTTTCTTT	CASSPPNRVEAFF
.	TRBV27	.	TRBJ1-2	TGTGCCAGCAGTTTAGAGGGGGTTGGCTACACCTTC	CASSLEGVGYTF
.	TRBV15	TRBD2	TRBJ2-4	TGTGCCACCAGCAGAGAGAGTTCGGACGGGAGGAACATTCAGTACTTC	CATSRESSDGRNIQYF
.	TRBV19	.	TRBJ2-2	TGTGCCAGTAGTATTCGGGTTAGGGTCGGGGAGCTGTTTTTT	CASSIRVRVGELFF
few	TRBV14	.	TRBJ2-7	TGTGCCAGCGGCAGAGAGGGGCGGACCTACGAGCAGTACTTC	CASGREGRTYEQYF
.	TRBV19	.	TRBJ1-5	TGTGCCAGTACTCCCGGGGGTCTATACAATCAGCCCCAGCATTTT	CASTPGGLYNQPQHF
.	TRBV10-3	TRBD1	TRBJ1-1	TGTGCCATCAGAGGACAGGGGGTGAGCGGCACTGAAGCTTTCTTT	CAIRGQGVSGTEAFF
once	TRBV21-1	.	TRBJ1-5	TGTGCCAGCAGCTCTTATGATCTCAATCAGCCCCAGCATTTT	CASSSYDLNQPQHF
few	TRBV5-1	.	TRBJ2-7	TGCGCCAGCAGCTTGGAGCAGGCCTACGAGCAGTACTTC	CASSLEQAYEQYF
.	TRBV5-6	TRBD1	TRBJ1-2	TGTGCCAGCAGCTCCCCGGGACAGCTTAACTATGGCTACACCTTC	CASSSPGQLNYGYTF
few	TRBV19	TRBD1	TRBJ1-5	TGTGCCAGTAGTATAGTAACAGGGGGTGGTCAGCCCCAGCATTTT	CASSIVTGGGQPQHF
.	TRBV6-5	TRBD2	TRBJ2-3	TGTGCCAGCAGCCCCAACCCTGGACTAGGCGATACGCAGTATTTT	CASSPNPGLGDTQYF
few	TRBV6-5	.	TRBJ2-7	TGTGCCAGCAGTGCCGGGCTCCCGTACGAGCAGTACTTC	CASSAGLPYEQYF
.	TRBV15	TRBD2	TRBJ2-1	TGTGCCACCAAGCGGGAGGTTTCCTACAATGAGCAGTTCTTC	CATKREVSYNEQFF
.	TRBV5-1	TRBD1	TRBJ1-2	TGCGCCAGCAGCTTATATGGGGACAGGGGCTATGGCTACACCTTC	CASSLYGDRGYGYTF
once	TRBV7-2	.	TRBJ1-2	TGTGCCAGCCGAGGAGACAGCTATGGCTACACCTTC	CASRGDSYGYTF
.	TRBV7-9	.	TRBJ1-3	TGTGCCAGCAGCTTTAGTCCGGTCTCTGGAAACACCATATATTTT	CASSFSPVSGNTIYF
.	TRBV7-9	TRBD1	TRBJ2-7	TGTGCCAGCAGCTTCCTCCGGGACAGGGGTACGTCCGAGCAGTACTTC	CASSFLRDRGTSEQYF
.	TRBV4-3	.	TRBJ1-1	TGCGCCAGCAGCCAAGGTTGGGTGGCAGGTCCCGAGTTCCACACTGAAGCTTTCTTT	CASSQGWVAGPEFHTEAFF
.	TRBV2	TRBD2	TRBJ2-5	TGTGCCAGCATGGAGGGACTAGCGGTGACCCAGTACTTC	CASMEGLAVTQYF
.	TRBV25-1	TRBD1	TRBJ1-1	TGTGCCAGCAGTGAATCCGGCGCCGGGACAGCCAACTTTGAAGCTTTCTTT	CASSESGAGTANFEAFF
.	TRBV7-3	TRBD2	TRBJ2-3	TGTGCCAGCAGCTCGGGGGGGACTAGCACAGATACGCAGTATTTT	CASSSGGTSTDTQYF